Each of the 32 T cell receptor beta chains below was sequenced from the same sample in a study of CD8 T cells in ankylosing spondylitis. Using its own MiXCR run on the 5' RACE reads, TCRdb lists one record per CDR3 protein. The repertoire has 200,000 to 250,000 distinct CDR3 sequences, roughly 8% of them found once; the top ten carry approximately 4.8%. Specimen: blood, either unsorted or a sorted T cell fraction (not recorded which). All receptors derive from a female donor with ankylosing spondylitis or in good health (not recorded which).

This clonotype was detected ten times or more. The chain links TRBV20-1 to TRBJ2-1; possibly TRBD2 for D (5 bases). The length of the CDR3 is 14 residues. Between the trimmed V and J ends, which lost 3 bases and 0 bases, there was a span of 9 bases. Germline CDR1 DFQATT, CDR2 SNEGSKA (reference sequence). The CDR3 is CSASQRSSYNEQFF. The CDR3 DNA reads as TGCAGTGCTAGCCAGCGGAGCTCCTACAATGAGCAGTTCTTC.

This clonotype came up many times. This rearrangement joins TRBV20-1 to TRBJ1-5, with D possibly being TRBD1 (5 bases). CDR3 size: 14 residues. Germline V gives CDR1 DFQATT, CDR2 SNEGSKA (reference sequence). Trimming left V 1 base short and J 4 bases short, with 11 bases between. CDR3 sequence: CSARVSGPNQPQHF. CDR3 nucleotide sequence: TGCAGTGCTAGAGTTTCAGGGCCAAATCAGCCCCAGCATTTT.

This clonotype has a count of ten or more. The V call is TRBV7-2, the J call TRBJ1-2; 7 nucleotides match TRBD1. Germline V gives CDR1 SGHTA, CDR2 FQGNSA. The V segment lost 5 bases and the J segment 6 bases; nucleotides outside the gene matches: 9. CDR3 length: 14 residues. CDR3 sequence reads: CASSLRQGLHGYTF. The CDR3 DNA follows: TGTGCCAGCAGCCTTAGACAGGGACTCCATGGCTACACCTTC.

This clonotype was counted ten times or more. The chain joins TRBV30 to TRBJ2-1; D unresolved. Per germline, CDR1 GTSNPN and CDR2 SVGIG (reference sequence). The CDR3 has 12 amino acids. V was shortened by 0 bases and J by 4 bases, with 4 bases between the two germline ends. The CDR3: CAWSVLYNEQFF. The CDR3 DNA is TGTGCCTGGAGTGTATTGTACAATGAGCAGTTCTTC.

Only a few counts were recorded for this clonotype. The chain has TRBV7-6 and TRBJ2-5; D is unclear. The V end lost 2 bases, the J end lost 1 base, and 20 bases lay between the germline ends. Germline CDR1 SGHVS, CDR2 FNYEAQ. CDR3 length: 18 amino acids. The CDR3 sequence is CASSLIPMGRRPQETQYF. CDR3 DNA: TGTGCCAGCAGCTTAATCCCTATGGGTAGACGACCCCAAGAGACCCAGTACTTC.

In its sample, this clonotype was seen many times. V and J are TRBV28 and TRBJ2-3; the D call may be TRBD1 or TRBD2 (5 bases each). The CDR3 length is 15 residues. The germline V gene has CDR1 MDHEN and CDR2 SYDVKM. V dropped 6 bases and J dropped 5 bases, with 18 bases sitting between them. The CDR3 reads CASSPGPEGLDTQYF. DNA for the CDR3: TGTGCCAGCAGCCCGGGACCCGAAGGTCTAGATACGCAGTATTTT.

Regarding this clonotype: One base away lies a much larger clone, so this may be a sequencing read error. This chain joins TRBV29-1 and TRBJ1-3; no clear D gene. In germline, CDR1 is SQVTM, CDR2 ANQGSEA. The CDR3 has 15 residues. The CDR3 region has the DNA TGCAGCGTTGAAGGGAGTCTTTCCTCTGGAAACACCACATATTTT. This sequence encodes CSVEGSLSSGNTTYF.

The V and J genes are TRBV7-9 and TRBJ2-1; 7 nucleotides agree with TRBD2. This CDR3 is 16 amino acids long. CDR1 is SEHNR and CDR2 is FQNEAQ in the germline V gene (reference sequence). Germline trimming cut 1 base from V and 3 bases from J; bases unmatched to any gene: 6. DNA for the CDR3: TGTGCCAGCAGCTTAGGGGGAGGGCCAAACTACAATGAGCAGTTCTTC. As protein: CASSLGGGPNYNEQFF.

This clonotype was detected ten times or more. The chain links TRBV9 to TRBJ2-7, with TRBD2 as a possible D gene (5 bases). V lost 2 bases to trimming and J lost 3 bases, with 12 bases between them. From germline, CDR1 is SGDLS and CDR2 YYNGEE. The CDR3 totals 14 residues. CDR3 sequence (DNA): TGTGCCAGCAGCGTCGGACTTGTTGGCTACGAGCAGTACTTC. Its protein is CASSVGLVGYEQYF.

With respect to this clonotype: A much larger clone sits a single nucleotide away, making a read error possible. The chain uses TRBV11-2 and TRBJ2-1, with 8 bases lining up with TRBD1. Per the germline V gene, CDR1 is SGHAT and CDR2 is FQNNGV. The CDR3 runs 13 residues. The CDR3 DNA follows: TGTGCCAGCAGCTGGGACAGGCTCAATGAGCAGCTCTTC. It specifies CASSWDRLNEQLF.

This clonotype came up a few times. The rearrangement joins TRBV21-1 to TRBJ2-1; the D call TRBD2 from the table was never checked on the DNA. TRBV21-1 is a pseudogene. The CDR3 loop spans 15 amino acids. The CDR3 nucleotides are TGTGCCAGCCTTGGTGGGAGTGAGACCTACAATGAGCAGTTCTTC. Translated, it gives CASLGGSETYNEQFF.

This clonotype was picked up many times. The chain carries TRBV5-1 and TRBJ2-1; 9 bases align to TRBD1. The CDR3 covers 15 residues. The trim removed 3 bases at V and 5 bases at J, leaving 6 bases unmatched. Germline CDR1 reads SGHRS; CDR2 reads YFSETQ. In DNA, the CDR3 is TGCGCCAGCAGCTCCGGACAGGGGAGGAACAATGAGCAGTTCTTC. This gives the protein CASSSGQGRNNEQFF.

There are many counts of this clonotype. The rearrangement joins TRBV7-2 to TRBJ2-3, with D uncertain. Trimming cost V 6 bases and J 7 bases, with 11 bases left between them. The CDR3 totals 12 residues. Germline-derived CDR1 and CDR2 are SGHTA and FQGNSA. The CDR3, as DNA: TGTGCCAGCAGACGACAAGGGAATACGCAGTATTTT. The encoded protein is CASRRQGNTQYF. Full variable domain (outside the CDR3, taken from reference TRBV7-2 and TRBJ2-3): GAGVSQSPSNKVTEKGKDVELRCDPISGHTALYWYRQSLGQGLEFLIYFQGNSAPDKSGLPSDRFSAERTGGSVSTLTIQRTQQEDSAVYLCASRRQGNTQYFGPGTRLTVL.

This clonotype showed up just a few times. The chain is built from TRBV3-1 and TRBJ2-7, with a tentative D call TRBD2 (6 bases). The CDR3 has 13 residues. V was cut by 6 bases and J by 7 bases, with 16 bases left in between. Germline values: CDR1 LGHDT, CDR2 YNNKEL (reference sequence). Written as DNA, the CDR3 is TGTGCCAGCAGTTTGGGACTCCTTGGAGAGCAGTACTTC. Translated: CASSLGLLGEQYF.

The V call is TRBV7-2, the J call TRBJ2-2; D unclear. Trimming took 5 bases from V and 5 from J, leaving 15 bases between them. Germline V CDR1 and CDR2: SGHTA, FQGNSA. The CDR3 contains 15 residues. CDR3 in DNA: TGTGCCAGCAGCCCCCCTTACGCCCCTACCGGGGAGCTGTTTTTT. Encoded protein: CASSPPYAPTGELFF.

This clonotype was recorded many times. The J gene is TRBJ1-6, the V gene TRBV5-1; TRBD1 aligns across 9 bases. Looked up from germline, CDR1 is SGHRS and CDR2 is YFSETQ. The V segment lost 4 bases and the J segment 7 bases; nucleotides outside the gene matches: 3. The CDR3 runs to 14 residues. Here the CDR3 reads CASSPQGANSPLHF. CDR3 in DNA: TGCGCCAGCAGCCCACAGGGGGCAAATTCACCCCTCCACTTT.

This clonotype appeared many times. The chain has TRBV6-5 and TRBJ1-3; D gene uncertain. Trimming shortened V by 2 bases and J by 2 bases, and 7 bases separated the two germline ends. The CDR3 sequence is 14 residues long. Germline V lookup: CDR1 MNHEY, CDR2 SVGAGI. The CDR3, as DNA: TGTGCCAGCAGTTACGGCAGTGCTGGAAACACCATATATTTT. This codes for CASSYGSAGNTIYF.

The table lists this clonotype with many counts. The rearrangement joins TRBV4-3 to TRBJ2-5; D unclear. Germline-derived CDR1 and CDR2 are LGHNA and YSLEER. Trimming took 0 bases from V and 5 from J, leaving 7 bases between them. The CDR3 loop spans 13 amino acids. The CDR3 sequence: CASSQDARETQYF. CDR3 in DNA: TGCGCCAGCAGCCAAGATGCCCGGGAGACCCAGTACTTC.

This clonotype occurred many times. The chain uses TRBV20-1 and TRBJ2-4, with 7 bases identical to TRBD1. V was pared by 6 bases and J by 1 base, with 6 bases of the junction left unmatched. The CDR3 sequence is 14 residues long. Germline CDR1 is DFQATT and CDR2 is SNEGSKA (reference sequence). The CDR3 sequence: CSAVQGYAKNIQYF. DNA of the CDR3: TGCAGTGCCGTACAGGGGTACGCCAAAAACATTCAGTACTTC.

This clonotype was counted many times. This sequence joins TRBV5-1 and TRBJ2-1, with 8 bases identical to TRBD2. CDR3 length: 14 residues. Germline assignment: CDR1 SGHRS and CDR2 YFSETQ. The V gene end was trimmed by 4 bases and the J gene end by 8 bases; junction bases not matched to a gene: 8. The CDR3 region is CASSPGLAGDEQFF. The CDR3 region has the DNA TGCGCCAGCAGCCCCGGACTAGCCGGAGATGAGCAGTTCTTC.

This clonotype has a count of ten or more. The chain employs TRBV9 and TRBJ2-7; D is undetermined. V was pared by 0 bases and J by 0 bases, with 4 bases between. Germline-derived CDR1 and CDR2 are SGDLS and YYNGEE. This CDR3 region has 13 residues. The CDR3 protein is CASSVDHSYEQYF. CDR3 in DNA: TGTGCCAGCAGCGTAGACCACTCCTACGAGCAGTACTTC. Complete variable domain (other parts from reference TRBV9 and TRBJ2-7): DSGVTQTPKHLITATGQRVTLRCSPRSGDLSVYWYQQSLDQGLQFLIQYYNGEERAKGNILERFSAQQFPDLHSELNLSSLELGDSALYFCASSVDHSYEQYFGPGTRLTVT.

Note on this clonotype: This sequence may be a read error, since a much larger clone differs from it by one base. The chain carries TRBV12-3 or TRBV12-4 and TRBJ1-4; no clear D gene. This CDR3 region has 11 residues. Trimming cost V 9 bases and J 10 bases, with 12 bases left between them. The CDR3 loop is CARSSSGKLFF. DNA for the CDR3: TGTGCCAGGAGCAGCTCGGGAAAACTGTTTTTT.

This clonotype was seen many times. This sequence joins TRBV12-3 or TRBV12-4 and TRBJ2-6; D gene uncertain. Between the trimmed V and J ends, which lost 6 bases and 1 base, there was a span of 4 bases. This CDR3 region has 13 residues. The CDR3 is CASSRSGANVLTF. Written as DNA, the CDR3 is TGTGCCAGCAGCCGATCTGGGGCCAACGTCCTGACTTTC.

This clonotype has ten or more counts. V is TRBV7-6 and J is TRBJ2-7; 9 nucleotides align to TRBD2. The CDR3 contains 13 residues. V was clipped by 2 bases and J by 7 bases; unmatched bases: 3. CDR1 and CDR2 from the germline V gene are SGHVS and FNYEAQ. CDR3 residues: CASSLTLAGEQYF. The CDR3 nucleotides read TGTGCCAGCAGCTTAACCCTAGCGGGGGAGCAGTACTTC.

This clonotype was counted many times. The DNA of the CDR3 is TGCAGCGGCTCCTTTAGCGGGACTTACAATGAGCAGTTCTTC. This codes for CSGSFSGTYNEQFF. The gene calls are TRBV29-1 and TRBJ2-1, with TRBD2 matching over 8 bases. J gave up 4 bases and V 7 bases, and 9 bases lay outside the gene matches. There are 14 residues in the CDR3. Germline lookup yields CDR1 SQVTM and CDR2 ANQGSEA.

This clonotype was counted only a few times. The V call is TRBV20-1, the J call TRBJ1-2, with 8 nucleotides matching TRBD1. CDR1 is DFQATT and CDR2 is SNEGSKA in the germline V gene (reference sequence). Unmatched junction bases numbered 11, after V lost 5 bases and J lost 9 bases. This CDR3 comprises 13 residues. CDR3 residues: CSAGGGRGLSYTF. CDR3 nucleotides: TGCAGTGCTGGGGGGGGCAGGGGGCTGAGCTACACCTTC.

This clonotype was seen repeatedly, ten times or more. The V call is TRBV27, the J call TRBJ2-1; 11 bases match TRBD2. Germline assignment: CDR1 MNHEY and CDR2 SMNVEV (reference sequence). CDR3 length: 15 amino acids. The J segment lost 7 bases and the V segment lost 2 bases, leaving 4 bases of the junction unmatched. The CDR3 protein is CASSLTSGSMNEQFF. The DNA for the CDR3 is TGTGCCAGCAGTTTAACTAGCGGGAGTATGAATGAGCAGTTCTTC.

This clonotype was observed a few times. At one of its ends the junction is not consistent with the germline gene, which may arise from a read error. The rearrangement joins TRBV20-1 to TRBJ1-1; D is perhaps TRBD1 (6 bases). CDR3 length equals 16 residues. The germline CDR1 and CDR2 sequences are DFQATT and SNEGSKA (reference sequence). The CDR3: CCARDPQAPQGPEAFF. The CDR3 bases are TGCTGTGCTAGAGACCCCCAGGCCCCACAGGGTCCTGAAGCTTTCTTT.

This clonotype was seen a few times. This chain links TRBV7-9 with TRBJ2-7; 8 positions agree with TRBD2. This CDR3 comprises 14 residues. J lost 6 bases, V lost 3 bases, and 7 bases had no gene match. Germline V gene lookup returns CDR1 SEHNR and CDR2 FQNEAQ (reference sequence). The CDR3 DNA follows: TGTGCCAGCAGCTTGCCCCTCGGGGGGGGCGAGCAGTACTTC. Its protein product is CASSLPLGGGEQYF.

In this sample, this clonotype turned up many times. V and J are TRBV29-1 and TRBJ2-3; 14 bases agree with TRBD2. Per germline, CDR1 SQVTM and CDR2 ANQGSEA. The junction had 5 bases not matched to a gene; V was cut back by 4 bases and J by 2 bases. This CDR3 has 16 amino acids. The CDR3 is CSVGATSGRATDTQYF. CDR3 coding DNA: TGCAGCGTTGGGGCGACTAGCGGGAGGGCCACAGATACGCAGTATTTT.

V is TRBV7-2 and J is TRBJ2-5, with 10 nucleotides matching TRBD1. Germline assignment: CDR1 SGHTA and CDR2 FQGNSA. Germline trimming cut 5 bases from V and 5 bases from J; bases unmatched to any gene: 2. There are 13 residues in the CDR3. The DNA of the CDR3 is TGTGCCAGCAGCCGGACAGGGGGGGAGACCCAGTACTTC. Encoded protein: CASSRTGGETQYF.

The sample holds many counts of this clonotype. The chain joins TRBV20-1 to TRBJ1-6; no definite D call. Germline V gene data show CDR1 as DFQATT and CDR2 as SNEGSKA (reference sequence). The CDR3 totals 16 residues. The germline V and J ends were trimmed by 5 bases and 0 bases, with 14 bases remaining between them. The CDR3 here is CSAQSTVSSYNSPLHF. DNA of the CDR3: TGCAGTGCTCAGTCGACTGTGAGCTCCTATAATTCACCCCTCCACTTT.